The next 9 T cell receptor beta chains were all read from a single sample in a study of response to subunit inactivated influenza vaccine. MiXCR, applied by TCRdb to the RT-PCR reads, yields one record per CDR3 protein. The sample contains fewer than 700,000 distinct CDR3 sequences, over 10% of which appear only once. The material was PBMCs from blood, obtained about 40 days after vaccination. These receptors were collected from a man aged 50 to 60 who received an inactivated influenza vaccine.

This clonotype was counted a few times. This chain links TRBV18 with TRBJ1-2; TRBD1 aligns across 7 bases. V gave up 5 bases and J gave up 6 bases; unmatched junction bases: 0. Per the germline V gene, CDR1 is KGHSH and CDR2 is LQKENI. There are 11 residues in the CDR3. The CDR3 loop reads CASSGQDGYTF. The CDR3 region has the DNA TGTGCCAGCTCAGGACAGGATGGCTACACCTTC.

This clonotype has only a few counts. The CDR3 is CASRPGGARDEQYF. The DNA for the CDR3 is TGTGCCAGCAGACCAGGGGGCGCGAGGGACGAGCAGTACTTC. This chain links TRBV6-2 or TRBV6-3 with TRBJ2-7; 8 bases are shared with TRBD1. V shed 6 bases, J shed 5 bases, and the junction held 9 bases outside the gene matches. The CDR3 totals 14 residues. Germline V gene data show CDR1 as MNHEY and CDR2 as SVGEGT.

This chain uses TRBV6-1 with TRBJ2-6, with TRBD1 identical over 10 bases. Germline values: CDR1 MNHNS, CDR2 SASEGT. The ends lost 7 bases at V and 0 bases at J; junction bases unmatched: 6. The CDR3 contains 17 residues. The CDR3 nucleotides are TGTGCCAGCACCCGGACAGGGGGGACCTCTGGGGCCAACGTCCTGACTTTC. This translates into CASTRTGGTSGANVLTF.

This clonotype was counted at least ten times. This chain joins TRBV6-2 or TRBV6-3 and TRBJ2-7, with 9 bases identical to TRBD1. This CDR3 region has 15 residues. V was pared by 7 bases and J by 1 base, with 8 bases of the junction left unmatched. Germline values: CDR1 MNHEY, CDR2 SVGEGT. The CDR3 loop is CASTDRGEDSYEQYF. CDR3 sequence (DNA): TGTGCCAGCACCGACAGGGGGGAGGATTCCTACGAGCAGTACTTC.

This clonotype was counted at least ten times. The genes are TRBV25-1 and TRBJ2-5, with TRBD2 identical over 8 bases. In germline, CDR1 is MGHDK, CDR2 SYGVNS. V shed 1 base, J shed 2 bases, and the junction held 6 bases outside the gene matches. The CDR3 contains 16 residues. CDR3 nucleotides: TGTGCCAGCAGTGAATTAGGTAGCGGGACACAAGAGACCCAGTACTTC. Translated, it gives CASSELGSGTQETQYF.

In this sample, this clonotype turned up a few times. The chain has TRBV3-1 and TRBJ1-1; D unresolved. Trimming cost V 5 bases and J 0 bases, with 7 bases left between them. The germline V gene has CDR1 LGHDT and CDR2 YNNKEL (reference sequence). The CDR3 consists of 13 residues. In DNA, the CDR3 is TGTGCCAGCAGCACCCCGCTGAACACTGAAGCTTTCTTT. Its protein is CASSTPLNTEAFF.

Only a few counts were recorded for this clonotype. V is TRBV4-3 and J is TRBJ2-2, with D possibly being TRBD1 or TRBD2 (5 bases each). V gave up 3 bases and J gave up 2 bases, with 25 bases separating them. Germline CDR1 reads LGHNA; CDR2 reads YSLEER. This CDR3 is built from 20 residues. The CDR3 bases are TGCGCCAGCAGCCACCGACCAATTGGCCGCTGGGGACCTAACACCGGGGAGCTGTTTTTT. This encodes CASSHRPIGRWGPNTGELFF.

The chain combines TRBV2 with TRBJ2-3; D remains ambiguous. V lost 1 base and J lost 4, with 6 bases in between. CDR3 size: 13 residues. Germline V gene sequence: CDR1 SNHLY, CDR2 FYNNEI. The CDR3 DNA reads TGTGCCAGCAGTGAAGGCACCCCAGATACGCAGTATTTT. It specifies CASSEGTPDTQYF.

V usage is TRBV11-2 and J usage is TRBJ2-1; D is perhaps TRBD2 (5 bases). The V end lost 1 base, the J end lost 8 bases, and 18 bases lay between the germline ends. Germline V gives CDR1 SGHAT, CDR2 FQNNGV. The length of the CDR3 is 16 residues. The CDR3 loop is CASSLGTGTVQYEQFF. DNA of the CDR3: TGTGCCAGCAGCTTAGGGACGGGAACGGTACAATATGAGCAGTTCTTC.